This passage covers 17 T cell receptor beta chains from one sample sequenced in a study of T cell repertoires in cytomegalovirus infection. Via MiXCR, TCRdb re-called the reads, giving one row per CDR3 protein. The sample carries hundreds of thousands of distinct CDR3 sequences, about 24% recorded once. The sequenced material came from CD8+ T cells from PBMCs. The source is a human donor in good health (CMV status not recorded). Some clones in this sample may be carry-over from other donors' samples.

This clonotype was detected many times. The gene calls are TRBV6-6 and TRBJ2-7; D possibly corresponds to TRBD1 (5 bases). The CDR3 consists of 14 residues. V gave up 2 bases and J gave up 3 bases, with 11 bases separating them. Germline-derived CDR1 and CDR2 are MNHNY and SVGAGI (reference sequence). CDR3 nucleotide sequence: TGTGCCAGCAGTTACCGGGCAGGGATCTACGAGCAGTACTTC. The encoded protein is CASSYRAGIYEQYF.

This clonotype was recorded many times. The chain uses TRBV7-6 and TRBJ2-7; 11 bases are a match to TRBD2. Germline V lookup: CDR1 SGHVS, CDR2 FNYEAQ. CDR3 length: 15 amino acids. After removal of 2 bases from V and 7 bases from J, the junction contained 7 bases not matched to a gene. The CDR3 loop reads CASSLTSGGSGEQYF. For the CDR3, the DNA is TGTGCCAGCAGCTTAACTAGCGGGGGATCGGGAGAGCAGTACTTC.

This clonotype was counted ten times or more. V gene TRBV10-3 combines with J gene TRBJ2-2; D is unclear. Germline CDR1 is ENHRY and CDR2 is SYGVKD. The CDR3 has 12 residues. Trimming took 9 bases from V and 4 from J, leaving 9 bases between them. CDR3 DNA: TGTGCCATTCTAGACCCCACCGGGGAGCTGTTTTTT. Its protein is CAILDPTGELFF.

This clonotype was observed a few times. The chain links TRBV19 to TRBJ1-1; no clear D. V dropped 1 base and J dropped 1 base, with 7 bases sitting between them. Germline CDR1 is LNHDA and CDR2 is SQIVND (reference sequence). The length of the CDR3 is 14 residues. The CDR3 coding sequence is TGTGCCAGTAGTATAGGGGGAACGAACACTGAAGCTTTCTTT. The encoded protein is CASSIGGTNTEAFF.

CDR3: CASSSQYITTGELFF. As DNA, the CDR3 is TGTGCCAGCAGTTCCCAGTACATAACCACCGGGGAGCTGTTTTTT. V gene TRBV6-1 combines with J gene TRBJ2-2; D ambiguous. CDR3 size: 15 residues. Trimming removed 5 bases at V and 4 bases at J, with 14 bases between. CDR1 is MNHNS and CDR2 is SASEGT in the germline V gene.

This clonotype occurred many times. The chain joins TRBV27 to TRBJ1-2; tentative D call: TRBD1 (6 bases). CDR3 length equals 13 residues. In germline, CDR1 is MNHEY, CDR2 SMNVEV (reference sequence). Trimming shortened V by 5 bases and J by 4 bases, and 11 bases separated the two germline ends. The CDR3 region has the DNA TGTGCCAGCAGTGGTACAGGGCCCTATGGCTACACCTTC. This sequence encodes CASSGTGPYGYTF.

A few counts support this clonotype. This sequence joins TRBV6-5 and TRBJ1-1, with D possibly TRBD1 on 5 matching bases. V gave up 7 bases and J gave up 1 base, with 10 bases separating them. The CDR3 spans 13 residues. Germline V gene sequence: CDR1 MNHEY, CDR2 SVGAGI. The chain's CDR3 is CASTREANTEAFF. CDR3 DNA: TGTGCCAGCACCAGGGAGGCGAACACTGAAGCTTTCTTT.

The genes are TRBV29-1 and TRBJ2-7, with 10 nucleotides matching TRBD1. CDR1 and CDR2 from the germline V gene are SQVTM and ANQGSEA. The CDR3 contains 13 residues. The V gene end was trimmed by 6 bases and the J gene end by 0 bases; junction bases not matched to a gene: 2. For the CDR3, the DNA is TGCAGCGTCGGGACAGGGGCCTCCTACGAGCAGTACTTC. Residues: CSVGTGASYEQYF.

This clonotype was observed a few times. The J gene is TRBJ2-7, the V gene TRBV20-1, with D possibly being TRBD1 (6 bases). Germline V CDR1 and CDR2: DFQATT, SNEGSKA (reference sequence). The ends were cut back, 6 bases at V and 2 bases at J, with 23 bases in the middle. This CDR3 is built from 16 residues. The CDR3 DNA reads TGCAGTGCCGCCAGCACCCGGGACATTCGCCCCTACGAGCAGTACTTC. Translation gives CSAASTRDIRPYEQYF.

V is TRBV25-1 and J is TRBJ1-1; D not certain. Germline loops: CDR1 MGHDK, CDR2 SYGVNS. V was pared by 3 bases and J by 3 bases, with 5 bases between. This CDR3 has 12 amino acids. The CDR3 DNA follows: TGTGCCAGCAGTGAGCCGGACACTGAAGCTTTCTTT. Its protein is CASSEPDTEAFF.

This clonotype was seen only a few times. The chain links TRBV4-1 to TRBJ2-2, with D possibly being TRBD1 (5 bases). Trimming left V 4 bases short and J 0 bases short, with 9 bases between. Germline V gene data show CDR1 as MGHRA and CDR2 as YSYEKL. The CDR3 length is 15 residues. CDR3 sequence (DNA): TGCGCCAGCAGCCGGATAGGGGCGAACACCGGGGAGCTGTTTTTT. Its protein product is CASSRIGANTGELFF.

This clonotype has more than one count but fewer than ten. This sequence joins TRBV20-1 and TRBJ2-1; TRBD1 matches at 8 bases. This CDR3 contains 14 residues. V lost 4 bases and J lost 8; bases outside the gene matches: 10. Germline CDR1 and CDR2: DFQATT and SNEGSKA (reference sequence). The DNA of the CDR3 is TGCAGTGCTATCGGCGACAGGGGTCTCTATGAGCAGTTCTTC. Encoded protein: CSAIGDRGLYEQFF.

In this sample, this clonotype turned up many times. CDR3 protein: CASSLQGRYGYTF. The DNA for the CDR3 is TGTGCCAGCAGCTTACAGGGGCGATATGGCTACACCTTC. The chain carries TRBV7-9 and TRBJ1-2; D perhaps matches TRBD1 (6 bases). There are 13 residues in the CDR3. Trimming shortened V by 2 bases and J by 5 bases, and 9 bases separated the two germline ends. Germline CDR1 SEHNR, CDR2 FQNEAQ (reference sequence).

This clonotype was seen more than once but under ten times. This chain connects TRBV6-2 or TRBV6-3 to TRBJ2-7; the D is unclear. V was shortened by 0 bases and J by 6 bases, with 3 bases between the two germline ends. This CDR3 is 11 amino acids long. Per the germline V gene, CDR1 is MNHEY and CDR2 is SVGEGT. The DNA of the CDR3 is TGTGCCAGCAGTTACTCGACCGAGCAGTACGTC. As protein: CASSYSTEQYV.

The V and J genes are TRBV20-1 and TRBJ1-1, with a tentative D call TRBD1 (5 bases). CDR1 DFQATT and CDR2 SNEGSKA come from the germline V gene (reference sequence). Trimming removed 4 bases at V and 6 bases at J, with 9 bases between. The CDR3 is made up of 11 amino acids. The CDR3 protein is CSANRDPEAFF. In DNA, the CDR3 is TGCAGTGCTAACCGGGACCCTGAAGCTTTCTTT.

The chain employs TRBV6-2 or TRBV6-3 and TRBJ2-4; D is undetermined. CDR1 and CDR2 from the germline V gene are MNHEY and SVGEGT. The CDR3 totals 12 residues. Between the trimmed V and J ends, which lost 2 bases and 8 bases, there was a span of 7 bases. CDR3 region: CASSYPSDIQYF. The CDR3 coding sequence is TGTGCCAGCAGTTACCCTTCGGACATTCAGTACTTC.

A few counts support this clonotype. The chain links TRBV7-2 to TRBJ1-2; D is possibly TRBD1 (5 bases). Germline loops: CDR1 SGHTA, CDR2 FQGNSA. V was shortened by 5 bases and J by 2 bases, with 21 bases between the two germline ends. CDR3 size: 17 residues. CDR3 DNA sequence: TGTGCCAGCAGCCCCTCCGGGGGGGGGGGTCCGAACTATGGCTACACCTTC. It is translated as CASSPSGGGGPNYGYTF.